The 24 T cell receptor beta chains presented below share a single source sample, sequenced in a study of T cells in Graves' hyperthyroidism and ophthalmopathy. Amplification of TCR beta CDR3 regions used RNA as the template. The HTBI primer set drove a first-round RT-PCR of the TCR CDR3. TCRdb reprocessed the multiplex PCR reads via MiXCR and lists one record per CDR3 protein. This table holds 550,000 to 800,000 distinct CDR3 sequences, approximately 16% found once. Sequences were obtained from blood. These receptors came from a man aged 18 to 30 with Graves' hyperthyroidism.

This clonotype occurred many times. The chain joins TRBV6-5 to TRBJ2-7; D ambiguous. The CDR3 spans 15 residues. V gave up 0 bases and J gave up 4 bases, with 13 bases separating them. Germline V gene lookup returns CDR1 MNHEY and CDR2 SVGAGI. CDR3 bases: TGTGCCAGCAGTTACTCGAGGTGGGCTGGTTACGAGCAGTACTTC. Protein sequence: CASSYSRWAGYEQYF.

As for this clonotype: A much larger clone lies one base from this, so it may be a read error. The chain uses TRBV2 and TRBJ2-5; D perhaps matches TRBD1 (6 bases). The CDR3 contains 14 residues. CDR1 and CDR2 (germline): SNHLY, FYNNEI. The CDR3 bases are TGTGTCAGCAGTCCCGGGACACAAGGAGAGACCCAGTACTTC. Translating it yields CVSSPGTQGETQYF.

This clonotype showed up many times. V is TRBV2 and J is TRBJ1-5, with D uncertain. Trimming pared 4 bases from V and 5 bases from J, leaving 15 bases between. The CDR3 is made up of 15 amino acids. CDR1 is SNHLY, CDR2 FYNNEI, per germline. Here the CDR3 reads CASSGGSTADQPQHF. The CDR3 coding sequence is TGTGCCAGCAGTGGTGGCAGTACAGCCGATCAGCCCCAGCATTTT. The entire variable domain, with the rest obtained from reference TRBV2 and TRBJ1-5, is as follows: EPEVTQTPSHQVTQMGQEVILRCVPISNHLYFYWYRQILGQKVEFLVSFYNNEISEKSEIFDDQFSVERPDGSNFTLKIRSTKLEDSAMYFCASSGGSTADQPQHFGDGTRLSIL.

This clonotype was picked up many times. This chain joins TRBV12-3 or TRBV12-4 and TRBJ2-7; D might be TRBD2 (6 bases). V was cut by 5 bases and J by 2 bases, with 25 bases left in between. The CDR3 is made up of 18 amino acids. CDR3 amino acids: CASSPGLNAGIPPYEQYF. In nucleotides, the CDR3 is TGTGCCAGCAGTCCCGGTCTAAACGCGGGGATCCCTCCCTACGAGCAGTACTTC.

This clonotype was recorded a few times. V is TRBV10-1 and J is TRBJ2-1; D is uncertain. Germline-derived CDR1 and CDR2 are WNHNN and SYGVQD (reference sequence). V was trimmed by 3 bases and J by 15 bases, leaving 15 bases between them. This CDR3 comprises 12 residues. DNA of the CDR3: TGCGCCAGCAGTGACCCGACCCGATCAATGTTCTTC. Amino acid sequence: CASSDPTRSMFF.

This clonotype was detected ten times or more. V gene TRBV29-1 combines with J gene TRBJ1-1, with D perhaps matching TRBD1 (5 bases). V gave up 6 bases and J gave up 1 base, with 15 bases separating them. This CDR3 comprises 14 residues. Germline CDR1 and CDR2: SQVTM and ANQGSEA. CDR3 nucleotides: TGCAGCGTCCCGGGCGGGGCGCGGAACACTGAAGCTTTCTTT. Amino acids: CSVPGGARNTEAFF.

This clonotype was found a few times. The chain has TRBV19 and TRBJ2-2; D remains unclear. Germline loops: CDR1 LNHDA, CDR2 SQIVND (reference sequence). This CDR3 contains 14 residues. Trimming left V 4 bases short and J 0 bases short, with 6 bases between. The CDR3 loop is CASSTVTNTGELFF. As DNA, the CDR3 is TGTGCCAGTAGTACGGTCACGAACACCGGGGAGCTGTTTTTT.

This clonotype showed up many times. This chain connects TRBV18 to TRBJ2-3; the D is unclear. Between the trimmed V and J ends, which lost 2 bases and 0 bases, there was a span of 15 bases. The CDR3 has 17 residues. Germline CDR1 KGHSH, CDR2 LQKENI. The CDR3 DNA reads TGTGCCAGCTCACCAAGGGTCCGCCAGCAAAGCACAGATACGCAGTATTTT. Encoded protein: CASSPRVRQQSTDTQYF.

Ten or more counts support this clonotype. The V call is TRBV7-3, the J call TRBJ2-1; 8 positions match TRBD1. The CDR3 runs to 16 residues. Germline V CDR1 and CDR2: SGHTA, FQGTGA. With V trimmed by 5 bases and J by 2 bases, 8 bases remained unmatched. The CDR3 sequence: CASSPRTGKPYNEQFF. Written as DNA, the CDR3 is TGTGCCAGCAGCCCCCGGACAGGGAAGCCCTACAATGAGCAGTTCTTC.

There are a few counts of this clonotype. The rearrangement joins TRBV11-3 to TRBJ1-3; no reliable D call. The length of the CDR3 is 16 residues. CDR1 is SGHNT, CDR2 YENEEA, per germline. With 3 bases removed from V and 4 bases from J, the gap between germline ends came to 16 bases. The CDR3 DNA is TGTGCCAGCAGCTTCCCACGAGGGAGCTTAGGAAACACCATATATTTT. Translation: CASSFPRGSLGNTIYF.

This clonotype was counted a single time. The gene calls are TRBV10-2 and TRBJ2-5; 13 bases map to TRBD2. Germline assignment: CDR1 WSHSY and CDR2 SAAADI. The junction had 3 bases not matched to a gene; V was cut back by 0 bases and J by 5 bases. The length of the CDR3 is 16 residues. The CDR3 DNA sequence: TGCGCCAGCAGTGAGTCCGGGACTAGCGGGAAGGAGACCCAGTACTTC. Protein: CASSESGTSGKETQYF.

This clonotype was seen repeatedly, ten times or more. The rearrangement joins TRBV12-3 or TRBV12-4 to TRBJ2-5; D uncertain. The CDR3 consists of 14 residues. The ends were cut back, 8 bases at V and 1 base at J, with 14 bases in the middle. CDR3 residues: CASSALLSQETQYF. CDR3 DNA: TGTGCCAGCTCTGCCCTTCTTAGCCAAGAGACCCAGTACTTC.

This chain's CDR3 is CASSWTVRSIETQYF. The DNA for the CDR3 is TGCGCCAGCAGCTGGACAGTCCGGAGCATAGAGACCCAGTACTTC. The genes are TRBV5-1 and TRBJ2-5; possibly TRBD1 for D (6 bases). The germline V and J ends were trimmed by 3 bases and 4 bases, with 16 bases remaining between them. Germline CDR1 reads SGHRS; CDR2 reads YFSETQ. CDR3 length equals 15 residues.

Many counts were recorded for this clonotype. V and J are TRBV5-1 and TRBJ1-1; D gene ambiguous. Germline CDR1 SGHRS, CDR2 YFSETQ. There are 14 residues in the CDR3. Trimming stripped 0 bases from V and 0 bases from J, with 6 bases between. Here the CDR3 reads CASSLAAVNTEAFF. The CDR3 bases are TGCGCCAGCAGCTTGGCCGCAGTGAACACTGAAGCTTTCTTT.

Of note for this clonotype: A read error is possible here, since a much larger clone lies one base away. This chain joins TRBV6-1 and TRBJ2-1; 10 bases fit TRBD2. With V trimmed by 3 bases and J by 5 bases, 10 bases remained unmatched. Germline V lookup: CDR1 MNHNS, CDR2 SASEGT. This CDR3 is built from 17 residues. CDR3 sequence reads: CASSDSGRRGGDNEQFF. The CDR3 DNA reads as TGTGCCAGCAGTGATAGCGGGAGGCGGGGAGGTGACAATGAGCAGTTCTTC.

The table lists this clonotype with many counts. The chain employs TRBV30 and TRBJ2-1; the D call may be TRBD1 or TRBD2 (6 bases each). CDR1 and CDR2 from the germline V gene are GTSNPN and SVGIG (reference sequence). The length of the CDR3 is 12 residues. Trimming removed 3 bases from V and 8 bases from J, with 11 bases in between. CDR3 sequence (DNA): TGTGCCTGGAGATACAGGGAGGATGAGCAGTTCTTC. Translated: CAWRYREDEQFF.

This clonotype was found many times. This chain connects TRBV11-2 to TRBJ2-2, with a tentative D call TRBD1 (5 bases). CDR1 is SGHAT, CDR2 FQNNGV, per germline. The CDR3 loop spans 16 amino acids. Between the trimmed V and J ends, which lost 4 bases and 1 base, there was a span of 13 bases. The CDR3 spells CASSSTGQLNTGELFF. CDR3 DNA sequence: TGTGCCAGCAGCTCCACAGGACAATTGAACACCGGGGAGCTGTTTTTT.

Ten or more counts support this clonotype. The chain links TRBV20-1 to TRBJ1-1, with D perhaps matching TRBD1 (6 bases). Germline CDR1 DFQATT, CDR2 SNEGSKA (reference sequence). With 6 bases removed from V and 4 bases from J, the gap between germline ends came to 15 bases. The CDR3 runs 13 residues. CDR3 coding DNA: TGCAGTGCCTATTCCCAGGGGACCACTGAAGCTTTCTTT. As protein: CSAYSQGTTEAFF.

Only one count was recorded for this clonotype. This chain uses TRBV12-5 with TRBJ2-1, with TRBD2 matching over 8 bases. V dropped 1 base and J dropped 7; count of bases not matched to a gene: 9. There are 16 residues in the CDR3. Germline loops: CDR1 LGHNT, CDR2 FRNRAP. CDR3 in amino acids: CASGLAHGAGGNEQFF. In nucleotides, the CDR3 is TGTGCTAGTGGTTTGGCTCACGGGGCGGGAGGAAATGAGCAGTTCTTC.

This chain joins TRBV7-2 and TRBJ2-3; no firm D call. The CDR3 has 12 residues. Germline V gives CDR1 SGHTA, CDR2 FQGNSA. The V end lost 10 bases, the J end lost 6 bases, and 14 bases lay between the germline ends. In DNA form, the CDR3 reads TGTGCCACAATAGATCTGATGGATACGCAGTATTTT. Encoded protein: CATIDLMDTQYF.

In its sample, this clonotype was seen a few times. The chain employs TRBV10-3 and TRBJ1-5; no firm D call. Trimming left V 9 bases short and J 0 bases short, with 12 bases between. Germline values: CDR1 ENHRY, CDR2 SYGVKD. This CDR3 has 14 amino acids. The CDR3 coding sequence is TGTGCCATAGGACGGGTTCTTAGCAATCAGCCCCAGCATTTT. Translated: CAIGRVLSNQPQHF.

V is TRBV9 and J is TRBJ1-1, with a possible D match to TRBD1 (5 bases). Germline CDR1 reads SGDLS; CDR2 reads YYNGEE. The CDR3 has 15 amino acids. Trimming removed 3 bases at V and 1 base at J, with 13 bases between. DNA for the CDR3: TGTGCCAGCAGCGCCTCCGGGACCGAGAACACTGAAGCTTTCTTT. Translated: CASSASGTENTEAFF.

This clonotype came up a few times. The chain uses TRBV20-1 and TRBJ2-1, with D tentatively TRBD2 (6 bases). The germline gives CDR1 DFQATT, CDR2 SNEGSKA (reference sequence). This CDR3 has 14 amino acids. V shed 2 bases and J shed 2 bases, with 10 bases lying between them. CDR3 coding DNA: TGCAGTGCTAGAACTAGCAGGACCTACAATGAGCAGTTCTTC. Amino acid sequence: CSARTSRTYNEQFF.

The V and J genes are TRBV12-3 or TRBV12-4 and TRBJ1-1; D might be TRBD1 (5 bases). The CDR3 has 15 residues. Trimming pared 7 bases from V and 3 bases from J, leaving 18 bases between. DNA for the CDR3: TGTGCCAGCAAGAGCATACTCCGGGACGACACTGAAGCTTTCTTT. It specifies CASKSILRDDTEAFF.